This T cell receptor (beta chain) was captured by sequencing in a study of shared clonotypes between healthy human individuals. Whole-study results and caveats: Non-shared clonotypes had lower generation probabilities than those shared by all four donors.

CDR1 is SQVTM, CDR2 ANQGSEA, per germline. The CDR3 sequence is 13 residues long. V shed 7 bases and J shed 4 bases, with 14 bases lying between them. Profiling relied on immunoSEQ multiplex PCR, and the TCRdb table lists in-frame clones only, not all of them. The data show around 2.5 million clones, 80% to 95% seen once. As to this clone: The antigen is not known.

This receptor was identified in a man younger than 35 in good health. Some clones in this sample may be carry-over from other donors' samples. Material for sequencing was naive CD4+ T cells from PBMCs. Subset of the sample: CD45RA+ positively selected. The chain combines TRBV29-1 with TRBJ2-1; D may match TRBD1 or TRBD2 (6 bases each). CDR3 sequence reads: CSATRGEYNEQFF. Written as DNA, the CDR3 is TGCAGCGCAACGAGGGGGGAGTACAATGAGCAGTTCTTC.